This TCR beta chain emerged from a study of OX40 agonist ivuxolimab in advanced cancers. In the study overall: With a range of about 20 to 79, age averaged roughly 61 years, and 65% to 90% were male.

Notes on the study in general: Fewer expanded clones were found on average in CD4+ than in CD8+ T cells. Normalized expansion of T-cell clones was also low for some nonresponders.

Assay used: immunoSEQ multiplex PCR; TCRdb lists only in-frame clones, some missing. The sample yields 94,000 or so clones, approximately 80% seen once. Trimming pared 1 base from V and 3 bases from J, leaving 16 bases between. The CDR3 runs 16 residues. The germline V gene encodes CDR1 MGHDK and CDR2 SYGVNS. Comments on this clone: Its antigen is not known.

The sample here was CD4+ or CD8+ T cells sorted from blood, taken in a trial of the OX40 agonist ivuxolimab. The receptor was isolated from an adult with an advanced solid tumor such as melanoma, head and neck, liver or kidney cancer. This chain joins TRBV25-1 and TRBJ2-7; D tentatively fits TRBD1 or TRBD2 (5 bases each). The CDR3 protein is CASSESGTSESYEQYF. The CDR3 bases are TGTGCCAGCAGTGAATCCGGGACGTCGGAGAGCTACGAGCAGTACTTC.